This TCR beta chain was obtained from a study of T cell repertoires in cytomegalovirus infection. The wider study: TCR beta signatures that were public indicated CMV infection and matching HLA type. Study-level points and caveats: Accumulated public TCR beta family frequency recognized individuals carrying CMV together with the relevant HLA. There were HLA-C-restricted CMV-specific TCR beta clonotypes dominating the ex vivo response.

TCRdb reprocessed the reads via MiXCR and lists one record per CDR3 protein. This sample has just over 450,000 distinct CDR3 sequences, with about two fifths found just once. On this clonotype: Its antigen is unidentified.

CDR1 is SGHVS, CDR2 FQNEAQ, per germline. Trimming shortened V by 3 bases and J by 2 bases, and 10 bases separated the two germline ends. CDR3 length: 14 amino acids. Sequences were derived from cultured PBMCs, sampled from culture after CMV antigen stimulation. The chain is built from TRBV7-8 and TRBJ1-1, with no clear D. The TCR sequence derives from a human donor in good health (CMV status not recorded). Some clones in this sample may be carry-over from other donors' samples. The CDR3 loop reads CASSFVESNTEAFF. The DNA of the CDR3 is TGTGCCAGCAGCTTCGTCGAGAGCAACACTGAAGCTTTCTTT.